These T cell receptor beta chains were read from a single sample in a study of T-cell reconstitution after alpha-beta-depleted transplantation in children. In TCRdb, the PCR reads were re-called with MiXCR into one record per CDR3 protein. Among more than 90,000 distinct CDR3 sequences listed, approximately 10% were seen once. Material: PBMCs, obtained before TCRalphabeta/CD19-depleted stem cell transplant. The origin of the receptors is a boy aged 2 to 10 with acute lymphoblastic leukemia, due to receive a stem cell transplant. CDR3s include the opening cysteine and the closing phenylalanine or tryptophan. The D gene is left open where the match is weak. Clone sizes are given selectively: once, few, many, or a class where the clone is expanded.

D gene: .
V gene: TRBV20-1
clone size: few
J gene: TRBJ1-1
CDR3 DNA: TGCAGTGCTAAGGGGGTATGGACTGAAGCTTTCTTT
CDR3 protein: CSAKGVWTEAFF

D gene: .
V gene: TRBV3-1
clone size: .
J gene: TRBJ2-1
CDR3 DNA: TGTGCCAGCAGCCAAGTAGGGAATGAGCAGTTCTTC
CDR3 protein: CASSQVGNEQFF

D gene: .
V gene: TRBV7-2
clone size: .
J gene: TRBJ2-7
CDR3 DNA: TGTGCCAGCAGCTCCAGACGAGCGGGCTTCTCCTACGAGCAGTACTTC
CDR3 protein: CASSSRRAGFSYEQYF

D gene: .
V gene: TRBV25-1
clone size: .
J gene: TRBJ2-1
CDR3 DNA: TGTGCCAGCAGTGAACACGGCCTTAAGGAGCAGTTCTTC
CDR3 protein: CASSEHGLKEQFF

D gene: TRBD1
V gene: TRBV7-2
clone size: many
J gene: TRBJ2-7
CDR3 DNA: TGTGCCAGCAGCTTAGTTGCGCAGGGGGCGTACGAGCAGTACTTC
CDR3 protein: CASSLVAQGAYEQYF

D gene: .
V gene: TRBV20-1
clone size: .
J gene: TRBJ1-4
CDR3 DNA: TGCAGTGCGCAGACGAGGTCTAACCTATGGGAAAAACTGTTTTTT
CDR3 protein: CSAQTRSNLWEKLFF

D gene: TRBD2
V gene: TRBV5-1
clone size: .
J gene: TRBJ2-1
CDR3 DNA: TGCGCCAGCAGCTACTACCCAGCGGGACTCTCCTACAATGAGCAGTTCTTC
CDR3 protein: CASSYYPAGLSYNEQFF

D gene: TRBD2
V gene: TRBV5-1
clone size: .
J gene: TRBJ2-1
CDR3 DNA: TGCGCCAGCAGACAGCGGGATCACAATGAGCAGTTCTTC
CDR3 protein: CASRQRDHNEQFF

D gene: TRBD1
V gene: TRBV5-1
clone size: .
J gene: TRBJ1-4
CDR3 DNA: TGCGCCAGCAGCCCGAAGACCCTGGCGGGACAGGGAGAAGGAAGAGAAAAACTGTTTTTT
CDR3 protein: CASSPKTLAGQGEGREKLFF

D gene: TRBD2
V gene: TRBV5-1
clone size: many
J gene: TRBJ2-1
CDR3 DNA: TGCGCCAGCAGCAATAGAAATAGCGGGCTCGAGCAGTTCTTC
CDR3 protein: CASSNRNSGLEQFF

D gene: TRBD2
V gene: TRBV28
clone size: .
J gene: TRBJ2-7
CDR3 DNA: TGTGCCAGCAGTCCTGCTAGCGGGAGGATCTACGAGCAGTACTTC
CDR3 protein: CASSPASGRIYEQYF

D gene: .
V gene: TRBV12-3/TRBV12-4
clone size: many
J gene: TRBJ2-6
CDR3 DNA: TGTGCCAGCAGTTTTCCTGGGTCTGGGGCCAACGTCCTGACTTTC
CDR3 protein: CASSFPGSGANVLTF

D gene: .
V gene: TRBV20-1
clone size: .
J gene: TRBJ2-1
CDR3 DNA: TGCAGTGCTAGAGATGGAGGCAGACCTCTGCAGTTCTTC
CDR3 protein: CSARDGGRPLQFF

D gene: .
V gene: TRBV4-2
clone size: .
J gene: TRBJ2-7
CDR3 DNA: TGTGCCAGCAGTGGGCAGGAGAGCTCCTACGAGCAGTACTTC
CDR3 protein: CASSGQESSYEQYF

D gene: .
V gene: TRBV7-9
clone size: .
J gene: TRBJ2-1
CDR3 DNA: TGTGCCAGCAGCTTAGTCAGTACCAATGAGCAGTTCTTC
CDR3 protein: CASSLVSTNEQFF

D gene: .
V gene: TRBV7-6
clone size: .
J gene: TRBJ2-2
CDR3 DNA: TGTGCCAGCAGCTTAGCACAGGTTCCCGGGGAGCTGTTTTTT
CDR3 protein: CASSLAQVPGELFF

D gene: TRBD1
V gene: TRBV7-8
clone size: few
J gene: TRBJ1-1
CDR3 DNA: TGTGCCAGCAGCTTAGCGAGGACAGGCATGAACACTGAAGCTTTCTTT
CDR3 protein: CASSLARTGMNTEAFF

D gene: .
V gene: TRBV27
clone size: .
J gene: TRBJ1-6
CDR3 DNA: TGTGCCAGTCGGTACGGTGGGGACCTCCACTTT
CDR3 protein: CASRYGGDLHF

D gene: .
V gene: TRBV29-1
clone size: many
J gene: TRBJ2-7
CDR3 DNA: TGCAGCGTTGAGACGGGTTACGAGCAGTACTTC
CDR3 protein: CSVETGYEQYF

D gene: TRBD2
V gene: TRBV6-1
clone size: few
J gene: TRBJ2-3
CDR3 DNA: TGTGCCAGCCCAGCGGGGGAATCTAGCACAGATACGCAGTATTTT
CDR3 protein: CASPAGESSTDTQYF

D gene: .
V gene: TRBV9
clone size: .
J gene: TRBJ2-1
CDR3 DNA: TGTGCCAGCAGCGTCGGTGAGGGCTCCTACAATGAGCAGTTCTTC
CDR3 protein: CASSVGEGSYNEQFF

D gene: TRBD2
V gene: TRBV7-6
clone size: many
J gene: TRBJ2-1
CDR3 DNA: TGTGCCAGCAGCTTAGGCGGGAGGGCCAACAATGAGCAGTTCTTC
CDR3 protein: CASSLGGRANNEQFF

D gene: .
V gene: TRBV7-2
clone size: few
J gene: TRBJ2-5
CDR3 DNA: TGTGCCAGCAGCACCCAGACAGGTAGAGGGACCCAGTACTTC
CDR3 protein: CASSTQTGRGTQYF

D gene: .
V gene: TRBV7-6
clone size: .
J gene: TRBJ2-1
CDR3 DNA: TGTGCCAGCGCTAGAGGCGGCTACAATGAGCAGTTCTTC
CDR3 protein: CASARGGYNEQFF

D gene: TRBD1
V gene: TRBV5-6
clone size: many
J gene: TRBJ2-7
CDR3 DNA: TGTGCCAGCAGCGGTAGACAGGGGATGATCTACGAGCAGTACTTC
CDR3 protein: CASSGRQGMIYEQYF

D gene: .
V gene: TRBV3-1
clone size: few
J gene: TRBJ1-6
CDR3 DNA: TGTGCCAGCAGCCATGGACGCAATTCACCCCTCCACTTT
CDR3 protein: CASSHGRNSPLHF

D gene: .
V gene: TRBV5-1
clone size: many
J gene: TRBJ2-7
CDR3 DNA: TGCGCCAGCAGCTTGCCGTCTAGCATCAACGAGCAGTACTTC
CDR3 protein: CASSLPSSINEQYF

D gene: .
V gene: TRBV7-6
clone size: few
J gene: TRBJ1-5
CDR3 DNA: TGTGCCAGCAGCGATGGGACACTTAATCAGCCCCAGCATTTT
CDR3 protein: CASSDGTLNQPQHF

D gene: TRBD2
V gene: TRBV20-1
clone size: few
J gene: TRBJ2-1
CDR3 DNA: TGCAGTGCTAGCAAGCGGGAGGGCCTATCCTACAATGAGCAGTTCTTC
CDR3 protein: CSASKREGLSYNEQFF

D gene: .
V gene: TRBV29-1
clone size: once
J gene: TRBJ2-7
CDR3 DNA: TGCAGCGTTGAAGGGCAGGGGATGGGGGAGCAGTACTTC
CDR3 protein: CSVEGQGMGEQYF

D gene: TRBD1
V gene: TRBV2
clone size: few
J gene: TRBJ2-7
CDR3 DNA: TGTGCCAGCAGTGAATGGGGACAGGCAACCTACGAGCAGTACTTC
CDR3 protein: CASSEWGQATYEQYF

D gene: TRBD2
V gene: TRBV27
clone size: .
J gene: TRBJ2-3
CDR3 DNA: TGTGCCAGCATAGACGCGGGAGGGAGCACAGATACGCAGTATTTT
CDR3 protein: CASIDAGGSTDTQYF

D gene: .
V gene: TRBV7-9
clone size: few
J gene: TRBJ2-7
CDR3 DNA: TGTGCCAGCAGCCGAGGAAGGAAGTACGAGCAGTACTTC
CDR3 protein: CASSRGRKYEQYF